The sequence of this TCR beta chain was determined in a study of T-cell memory formation after mild COVID-19. Regarding the study as a whole: Contracting clones from day 15 to 85 showed balanced CD4/CD8; later expanders favored CD4+.

5'RACE primed at constant segments yielded TCR alpha and TCR beta cDNA libraries bearing sample barcodes and UMIs. TCRdb reanalysed the 5' RACE reads using MiXCR and keeps one entry per CDR3 protein. The sample holds under 700,000 distinct CDR3 sequences; 20% are singletons and the top ten take about an eighth. Unmatched junction bases numbered 4, after V lost 5 bases and J lost 5 bases. The CDR3 contains 15 residues. Germline values: CDR1 MNHEY, CDR2 SVGAGI. This clonotype has a count of ten or more. Its antigen is unidentified. Sequencing input: PBMCs or a T cell subset sorted from them (not recorded which). The receptor was derived from an adult woman who had mild COVID-19 (a few samples of this study predate the infection). Cell type and time point are not known. The chain recombines TRBV6-5 with TRBJ2-1; 12 nucleotides align to TRBD2. The CDR3 DNA is TGTGCCAGCAGTCATCGACTAGCGGGAGACAATGAGCAGTTCTTC. Its protein product is CASSHRLAGDNEQFF.